This TCR beta chain was obtained from a study of blood T cell repertoires in COVID-19. Study background: Researchers got acute and convalescent COVID-19 samples from the United States, Italy and Spain. Nucleic acid was either cDNA or gDNA, and it came from T cells, B-cell-depleted T cells, or PBMCs.

The V gene lost 6 bases and the J gene lost 5 bases, with 13 bases spanning the gap. The CDR3 sequence is 12 residues long. Germline V lookup: CDR1 SQVTM, CDR2 ANQGSEA. In the authors' workflow: It was from reference gene primer amplification that nucleated cell counts were estimated. The repertoire was sequenced with immunoSEQ multiplex PCR; TCRdb's copy has only in-frame clones and lacks some. The DNA was the basis for D and trimming; V, J and clone size are from that table. The table includes more than 250,000 clones, more than 75% detected once. This clonotype originated in a man aged 50-60 years with active or convalescent COVID-19. The rearrangement joins TRBV29-1 to TRBJ2-5; perhaps TRBD1 as D (6 bases). The sequenced sample consisted of peripheral blood. CDR3 DNA: TGCAGCGTAGCCGGGACATCGGAGACCCAGTACTTC. Translation: CSVAGTSETQYF.